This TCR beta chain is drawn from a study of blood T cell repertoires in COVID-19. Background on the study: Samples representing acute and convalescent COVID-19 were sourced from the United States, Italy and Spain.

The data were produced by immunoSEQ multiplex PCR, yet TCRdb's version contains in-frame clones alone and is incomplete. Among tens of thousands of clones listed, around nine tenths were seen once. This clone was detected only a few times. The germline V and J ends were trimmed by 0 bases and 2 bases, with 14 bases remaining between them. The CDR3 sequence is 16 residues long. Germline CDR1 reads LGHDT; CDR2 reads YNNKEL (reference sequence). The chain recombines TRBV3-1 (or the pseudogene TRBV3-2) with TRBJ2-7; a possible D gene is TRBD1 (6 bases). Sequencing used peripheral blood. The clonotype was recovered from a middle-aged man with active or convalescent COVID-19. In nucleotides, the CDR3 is TGTGCCAGCAGCCAAGATCTACCTAGGGGGACCTACGAGCAGTACTTC. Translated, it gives CASSQDLPRGTYEQYF.